Below, one TCR beta chain is given with its context. Its antigen remains unknown. The data were obtained in a study of vaccination and CD4 T cells after COVID-19. This sample's treatment: approximately nine-day PBMC culture with coronavirus spike peptide pools or control peptides (ViraFEST assay). At both days 3 and 7, half the medium was replaced with fresh IL-2 medium. The Oncomine TCR Beta short-read assay was applied to DNA of cultured CD4+ T cells. MiXCR, applied by TCRdb to the PCR reads, yields one record per CDR3 protein. The sample shows about 9,500 distinct CDR3 sequences, about 59% of them seen only once. This CDR3 contains 14 residues. V shed 5 bases and J shed 0 bases, with 9 bases lying between them. Germline lookup yields CDR1 SGHNT and CDR2 YYREEE (reference sequence).

Source material: CD4+ T cells from blood, cultured in vitro. This chain connects TRBV5-4 to TRBJ2-1; the D gene is possibly TRBD1 (5 bases). This sequence originates from a human donor who had recovered from COVID-19. As DNA, the CDR3 is TGTGCCAGCAGACATGACAGCTCCTACAATGAGCAGTTCTTC. This encodes CASRHDSSYNEQFF.